The next 25 T cell receptor beta chains were all read from a single sample in a study of shared clonotypes between healthy human individuals. The table came from immunoSEQ multiplex PCR; TCRdb's copy has only in-frame clones and leaves some out. The repertoire has under 2.5 million clones, around 92% of them found once; the top ten carry around 0.4%. The sequenced sample was naive CD4+ T cells from PBMCs. Subset in this sample: CD45RA+ positively selected. The receptors were sampled from a man aged 18 to 30 in good health. Some clones in this sample may be carry-over from other donors' samples.

This clone was counted once. CDR3 sequence: CASSIRVGSNPDTQYF. The CDR3 DNA reads as TGTGCCAGCAGCATTCGTGTGGGATCAAACCCAGATACGCAGTATTTT. The chain carries TRBV7-2 and TRBJ2-3; D uncertain. CDR3 length: 16 amino acids. Trimming cost V 5 bases and J 4 bases, with 19 bases left between them. From germline, CDR1 is SGHTA and CDR2 FQGNSA. The full variable domain, completed using reference TRBV7-2 and TRBJ2-3, is GAGVSQSPSNKVTEKGKDVELRCDPISGHTALYWYRQSLGQGLEFLIYFQGNSAPDKSGLPSDRFSAERTGGSVSTLTIQRTQQEDSAVYLCASSIRVGSNPDTQYFGPGTRLTVL.

The chain carries TRBV4-2 and TRBJ2-3, with D maybe TRBD1 (6 bases). Looked up from germline, CDR1 is LGHNA and CDR2 is YNFKEQ. The V gene lost 0 bases and the J gene lost 1 base, with 14 bases spanning the gap. This CDR3 is built from 17 residues. CDR3 residues: CASSQDRQEGGTDTQYF. In DNA, the CDR3 is TGTGCCAGCAGCCAAGATCGACAGGAAGGGGGCACAGATACGCAGTATTTT.

The gene calls are TRBV4-3 and TRBJ2-7; 7 nucleotides align to TRBD2. The germline gives CDR1 LGHNA, CDR2 YSLEER. V shed 3 bases and J 0 bases; nucleotides not matched to a gene: 5. CDR3 length: 15 amino acids. CDR3 nucleotide sequence: TGCGCCAGCAGCCACGGACCGGGGGGCTCCTACGAGCAGTACTTC. It encodes CASSHGPGGSYEQYF.

V and J are TRBV27 and TRBJ1-2, with 11 bases fitting TRBD1. The V and J ends lost 4 bases and 0 bases, in that order; junction bases with no gene match: 7. CDR3 length equals 17 residues. The V gene's germline CDR1 is MNHEY and CDR2 SMNVEV (reference sequence). The CDR3 is CASSSRDRGIANYGYTF. Here the CDR3 DNA reads TGTGCCAGCAGTTCGAGGGACAGGGGGATAGCTAACTATGGCTACACCTTC.

This clone was recorded a few times. This chain connects TRBV5-4 to TRBJ1-1; 9 nucleotides align to TRBD1. Germline CDR1 is SGHNT and CDR2 is YYREEE (reference sequence). This CDR3 has 13 residues. The V and J ends lost 7 bases and 5 bases, in that order; junction bases with no gene match: 6. CDR3 loop: CASGPGTGTEAFF. In DNA form, the CDR3 reads TGTGCCAGCGGTCCCGGGACAGGGACTGAAGCTTTCTTT.

This rearrangement joins TRBV15 to TRBJ1-5; possible D gene TRBD1, 5 bases. V was pared by 3 bases and J by 3 bases, with 9 bases between. Looked up from germline, CDR1 is LNHNV and CDR2 is YYDKDF (reference sequence). The CDR3 consists of 14 residues. The chain's CDR3 is CATSRDMLNQPQHF. The CDR3 coding sequence is TGTGCCACCAGCAGGGACATGCTCAATCAGCCCCAGCATTTT.

The chain is built from TRBV7-2 and TRBJ1-2, with D possibly matching TRBD1 (6 bases). Germline values: CDR1 SGHTA, CDR2 FQGNSA. The CDR3 covers 14 residues. Trimming took 3 bases from V and 2 from J, leaving 10 bases between them. The CDR3 DNA is TGTGCCAGCAGCTTGTACAGGGACAACTATGGCTACACCTTC. The encoded protein is CASSLYRDNYGYTF.

This clone showed up just once. Other DNA sequences in the sample encode the same CDR3. This chain joins TRBV18 and TRBJ2-3; the D is unclear. The germline V and J ends were trimmed by 6 bases and 0 bases, with 10 bases remaining between them. The CDR3 consists of 14 residues. CDR1 KGHSH and CDR2 LQKENI come from the germline V gene. CDR3 amino acids: CASSPGPSTDTQYF. In DNA form, the CDR3 reads TGTGCCAGCTCGCCGGGTCCTAGCACAGATACGCAGTATTTT.

In regard to this clone: Just one base apart from a much larger clone, this may be a read error. The same CDR3 can be traced to other DNA sequences in this sample. V gene TRBV25-1 combines with J gene TRBJ2-3, with D unclear. Per germline, CDR1 MGHDK and CDR2 SYGVNS. This CDR3 has 13 residues. V was pared by 1 base and J by 1 base, with 3 bases between. CDR3 loop: CASSELGTDTQYF. The CDR3 region has the DNA TGTGCCAGCAGTGAATTGGGCACAGATACGCAGTATTTT.

The V and J genes are TRBV5-1 and TRBJ1-4; no clear D. The ends were cut back, 0 bases at V and 0 bases at J, with 12 bases in the middle. The germline V gene encodes CDR1 SGHRS and CDR2 YFSETQ. The CDR3 runs 17 residues. Written as DNA, the CDR3 is TGCGCCAGCAGCTTGGTAGGCGGGTCGACAACTAATGAAAAACTGTTTTTT. Protein product: CASSLVGGSTTNEKLFF. Full variable domain (remainder filled in from reference TRBV5-1 and TRBJ1-4): KAGVTQTPRYLIKTRGQQVTLSCSPISGHRSVSWYQQTPGQGLQFLFEYFSETQRNKGNFPGRFSGRQFSNSRSEMNVSTLELGDSALYLCASSLVGGSTTNEKLFFGSGTQLSVL.

The chain is built from TRBV28 and TRBJ1-5; TRBD1 matches at 7 bases. V trimming: 9 bases; J trimming: 5 bases; junction bases outside the gene matches: 16. The CDR3 sequence is 16 residues long. The germline gives CDR1 MDHEN, CDR2 SYDVKM. The CDR3 sequence is CASTRVEGAPYQPQHF. CDR3 DNA: TGTGCCAGTACACGAGTGGAGGGGGCTCCTTATCAGCCCCAGCATTTT.

The chain couples TRBV29-1 to TRBJ2-3; no firm D call. Germline values: CDR1 SQVTM, CDR2 ANQGSEA. The CDR3 is 13 amino acids. Trimming removed 5 bases from V and 3 bases from J, with 12 bases in between. This CDR3 reads CSVRRSSTDTQYF. The CDR3, as DNA: TGCAGCGTTCGCAGGTCCTCAACAGATACGCAGTATTTT.

The rearrangement joins TRBV27 to TRBJ2-3; 9 nucleotides align to TRBD2. The germline gives CDR1 MNHEY, CDR2 SMNVEV (reference sequence). The length of the CDR3 is 16 residues. J was trimmed by 3 bases and V by 4 bases; bases with no gene match: 8. CDR3 sequence: CASSYTSAGGTDTQYF. In nucleotides, the CDR3 is TGTGCCAGCAGTTATACTAGCGCGGGAGGGACAGATACGCAGTATTTT.

Remarks on this clone: The same CDR3 also results from other DNA sequences found in this sample. The chain links TRBV6-6 to TRBJ1-1, with 9 bases that match TRBD1. With V trimmed by 2 bases and J by 2 bases, 3 bases remained unmatched. Germline V gene sequence: CDR1 MNHNY, CDR2 SVGAGI (reference sequence). The CDR3 runs to 15 residues. For the CDR3, the DNA is TGTGCCAGCAGTTACCGGGACAGGGTTAACACTGAAGCTTTCTTT. Amino acid sequence: CASSYRDRVNTEAFF.

About this clone: One end of the junction varies from germline; a read error may be responsible. The rearrangement uses TRBV4-2 and TRBJ2-5, with TRBD1 matching 9 bases. This CDR3 contains 17 residues. Germline CDR1 and CDR2: LGHNA and YNFKEQ. Written as DNA, the CDR3 is TGTGCCAACAGCCAAAAGGGCGCGGGACAGGGTTGGGAGACCCAGTACTTC. Its translation is CANSQKGAGQGWETQYF.

The chain combines TRBV4-2 with TRBJ2-7, with TRBD1 matching 9 bases. Per germline, CDR1 LGHNA and CDR2 YNFKEQ. Trimming at V came to 4 bases and at J to 6 bases, leaving 10 bases not matched to a gene. This CDR3 comprises 15 residues. CDR3 sequence reads: CASSRTGTGSFEQYF. CDR3 in DNA: TGTGCCAGCAGCCGCACCGGGACAGGGAGTTTCGAGCAGTACTTC.

The V and J genes are TRBV6-5 and TRBJ2-3; a weak D match, TRBD2 (5 bases). The CDR3 consists of 14 residues. Trimming took 2 bases from V and 5 from J, leaving 11 bases between them. Per the germline V gene, CDR1 is MNHEY and CDR2 is SVGAGI. DNA for the CDR3: TGTGCCAGCAGTTACAGGCGGGCCCAAGATACGCAGTATTTT. Translating it yields CASSYRRAQDTQYF.

This chain connects TRBV30 to TRBJ2-1; D is uncertain. The CDR3 contains 16 residues. V was shortened by 0 bases and J by 0 bases, with 12 bases between the two germline ends. In germline, CDR1 is GTSNPN, CDR2 SVGIG (reference sequence). The CDR3 spells CAWSVGAASSYNEQFF. The CDR3 bases are TGTGCCTGGAGTGTAGGCGCAGCTAGCTCCTACAATGAGCAGTTCTTC.

CDR3 protein: CASSLFRTSGLWAYNEQFF. The CDR3 coding sequence is TGTGCCAGCAGCTTATTTCGGACTAGCGGGCTTTGGGCCTACAATGAGCAGTTCTTC. The chain combines TRBV13 with TRBJ2-1; 11 bases fit TRBD2. Germline CDR1 PRHDT, CDR2 FYEKMQ (reference sequence). V shed 2 bases, J shed 2 bases, and the junction held 11 bases outside the gene matches. The CDR3 covers 19 residues.

The J gene is TRBJ1-1, the V gene TRBV7-2; tentatively, D is TRBD1 (6 bases). The CDR3 contains 16 residues. Trimming took off 1 base at V and 1 base at J, with 13 bases between the two ends. In germline, CDR1 is SGHTA, CDR2 FQGNSA. Written as DNA, the CDR3 is TGTGCCAGCAGCTTAGGTAGCCGCAGGGGGAACACTGAAGCTTTCTTT. Its protein is CASSLGSRRGNTEAFF. The entire variable domain, with the rest obtained from reference TRBV7-2 and TRBJ1-1, is as follows: GAGVSQSPSNKVTEKGKDVELRCDPISGHTALYWYRQSLGQGLEFLIYFQGNSAPDKSGLPSDRFSAERTGGSVSTLTIQRTQQEDSAVYLCASSLGSRRGNTEAFFGQGTRLTVV.

The J gene is TRBJ2-5, the V gene TRBV7-6; D might be TRBD2 (6 bases). V was cut by 0 bases and J by 5 bases, with 16 bases left in between. Germline-derived CDR1 and CDR2 are SGHVS and FNYEAQ. The CDR3 sequence is 16 residues long. The CDR3 region is CASSLATGSGGETQYF. CDR3 bases: TGTGCCAGCAGCTTAGCGACGGGGTCTGGGGGGGAGACCCAGTACTTC.

This sequence joins TRBV28 and TRBJ1-6; a possible D gene is TRBD1 (6 bases). The CDR3 totals 16 residues. V was cut by 6 bases and J by 0 bases, with 12 bases left in between. Germline lookup yields CDR1 MDHEN and CDR2 SYDVKM. DNA for the CDR3: TGTGCCAGCAGACCCACAGGGCTCTCCTATAATTCACCCCTCCACTTT. Translating it yields CASRPTGLSYNSPLHF.

This clone was observed a few times. This chain joins TRBV6-5 and TRBJ2-7; D not resolved. Germline CDR1 reads MNHEY; CDR2 reads SVGAGI. The CDR3 is 13 residues long. V lost 5 bases and J 3 bases, leaving 11 bases between the germline ends. CDR3 amino acids: CASSPGRFYEQYF. CDR3 DNA: TGTGCCAGCAGTCCAGGACGGTTCTACGAGCAGTACTTC.

The CDR3 loop is CASSSRRDRETEAFF. CDR3 in DNA: TGCGCCAGCAGCTCGAGACGGGACAGGGAGACTGAAGCTTTCTTT. The rearrangement joins TRBV5-1 to TRBJ1-1, with 9 bases lining up with TRBD1. Germline CDR1 reads SGHRS; CDR2 reads YFSETQ. J gave up 5 bases and V 3 bases, and 8 bases lay outside the gene matches. This CDR3 spans 15 amino acids.

The CDR3 protein is CASSPGQGVNEKLFF. In DNA, the CDR3 is TGTGCCAGCAGCCCGGGACAGGGGGTAAATGAAAAACTGTTTTTT. V gene TRBV5-6 combines with J gene TRBJ1-4; 11 bases match TRBD1. The CDR3 spans 15 residues. The germline gives CDR1 SGHDT, CDR2 YYEEEE. V lost 4 bases to trimming and J lost 5 bases; unmatched junction nucleotides: 4. The complete variable domain, with remaining parts taken from reference TRBV5-6 and TRBJ1-4, reads DAGVTQSPTHLIKTRGQQVTLRCSPKSGHDTVSWYQQALGQGPQFIFQYYEEEERQRGNFPDRFSGHQFPNYSSELNVNALLLGDSALYLCASSPGQGVNEKLFFGSGTQLSVL.